This TCR beta chain originates from a study of T cells in women clearing cervical HPV infection. Looking at the study overall: Control women cleared a single incident HPV16 infection within 12 months. Blood came at first lesion visit for cases, post-clearance for controls. HLA type stays a possible confounder, typing being limited.

Remarks on this clone: The observed sequence ends 3 residues before the CDR3 terminus, with the missing tail filled in from the germline J gene.

Using immunoSEQ multiplex PCR, the repertoire was profiled, and TCRdb retains in-frame clones only, with some absent. The sample's table shows some 39,000 clones. Germline values: CDR1 SNHLY, CDR2 FYNNEI. Trimming removed 4 bases from V and 5 bases from J, with 7 bases in between. The CDR3 runs to 12 residues. The V gene is TRBV2, the J gene TRBJ2-3; weak D call: TRBD2 (5 bases). Source material: blood buffy coat. This TCR came from a woman aged 18-70 years with a cervical HPV16 infection that either progressed to CIN3+ or cleared (not recorded which). The covered CDR3 bases are TGTGCCAGCAGTGGGACTCTAGATACG. Its translation: CASSGTLDT. The CDR3 reads in full as CASSGTLDTQYF.